Shown below are 14 T cell receptor beta chains from a single sample sequenced in a study of control samples from healthy donors and cancer patients. Using immunoSEQ multiplex PCR, the repertoire was profiled, and TCRdb retains in-frame clones only, with some absent. This sample yields around 140,000 clones, of which 75% to 95% are seen a single time; less than 8.5% belongs to the top ten. The sequencing input was blood. The source of these receptors is a man between 18 and 35 years old in good health.

The V call is TRBV7-9, the J call TRBJ1-1, with 7 bases that match TRBD1. From germline, CDR1 is SEHNR and CDR2 FQNEAQ (reference sequence). The CDR3 loop spans 13 amino acids. The junction had 6 bases not matched to a gene; V was cut back by 5 bases and J by 6 bases. CDR3 sequence reads: CASSLQGVAEAFF. The DNA for the CDR3 is TGTGCCAGCAGCCTTCAGGGGGTCGCTGAAGCTTTCTTT. The full variable domain, in which reference TRBV7-9 and TRBJ1-1 provide the parts outside the CDR3, is DTGVSQNPRHKITKRGQNVTFRCDPISEHNRLYWYRQTLGQGPEFLTYFQNEAQLEKSRLLSDRFSAERPKGSFSTLEIQRTEQGDSAMYLCASSLQGVAEAFFGQGTRLTVV.

This chain links TRBV29-1 with TRBJ1-1; D unclear. There are 14 residues in the CDR3. With 3 bases removed from V and 0 bases from J, the gap between germline ends came to 11 bases. Germline V gene sequence: CDR1 SQVTM, CDR2 ANQGSEA. As DNA, the CDR3 is TGCAGCGTTGACGCCAGTTCTATGAACACTGAAGCTTTCTTT. It encodes CSVDASSMNTEAFF.

This chain uses TRBV4-1 with TRBJ1-6; D unresolved. Per germline, CDR1 MGHRA and CDR2 YSYEKL. The CDR3 is made up of 18 amino acids. Trimming pared 0 bases from V and 6 bases from J, leaving 18 bases between. The CDR3 bases are TGCGCCAGCAGCCAAGACGACGGCCGGATGAACTCTAATTCACCCCTCCACTTT. Its translation is CASSQDDGRMNSNSPLHF.

This clone was seen just once. The chain recombines TRBV5-4 with TRBJ2-5; the match to TRBD2 covers 8 bases. CDR3 length: 13 amino acids. The V gene's germline CDR1 is SGHNT and CDR2 YYREEE (reference sequence). V shed 4 bases, J shed 5 bases, and the junction held 4 bases outside the gene matches. CDR3 in amino acids: CASSGGLVETQYF. For the CDR3, the DNA is TGTGCCAGCAGCGGGGGACTAGTCGAGACCCAGTACTTC.

J is TRBJ1-3 and V is TRBV4-1; D is uncertain. Germline CDR1 is MGHRA and CDR2 is YSYEKL. Deletions cut 1 base from V and 3 bases from J, with 1 base between. CDR3 length: 12 amino acids. CDR3 in amino acids: CASSQVGNTIYF. CDR3 DNA sequence: TGCGCCAGCAGCCAAGTTGGAAACACCATATATTTT.

The chain is built from TRBV7-2 and TRBJ2-5, with 11 bases lining up with TRBD2. The CDR3 length is 16 residues. Germline CDR1 reads SGHTA; CDR2 reads FQGNSA. The ends lost 5 bases at V and 5 bases at J; junction bases unmatched: 10. The CDR3 nucleotides read TGTGCCAGCAGCCTGACTAGCGGGGTAACGAGGGAGACCCAGTACTTC. Translation gives CASSLTSGVTRETQYF.

The V gene is TRBV4-3, the J gene TRBJ1-4, with TRBD1 matching over 10 bases. CDR3 length: 16 amino acids. Per the germline V gene, CDR1 is LGHNA and CDR2 is YSLEER. Trimming at V came to 5 bases and at J to 7 bases, leaving 10 bases not matched to a gene. Here the CDR3 DNA reads TGCGCCAGCAGCGTGACAGGGGGCTCGTCGTTTGAAAAACTGTTTTTT. Translating it yields CASSVTGGSSFEKLFF.

CDR3 residues: CASSQRDTNQPQHF. The CDR3, as DNA: TGTGCCAGCAGCCAACGGGACACCAATCAGCCCCAGCATTTT. J is TRBJ1-5 and V is TRBV16; TRBD1 is a possible D gene (6 bases). The CDR3 runs 14 residues. The germline V gene encodes CDR1 KGHSY and CDR2 FQNENV. Trimming removed 2 bases at V and 3 bases at J, with 8 bases between.

The chain uses TRBV5-6 and TRBJ2-7, with 7 bases aligning to TRBD1. Trimming at V came to 7 bases and at J to 5 bases, leaving 12 bases not matched to a gene. CDR3 length: 14 amino acids. Germline assignment: CDR1 SGHDT and CDR2 YYEEEE. This chain's CDR3 is CASRSGQLANEQYF. The CDR3 bases are TGTGCCAGCCGCTCGGGACAGTTGGCCAACGAGCAGTACTTC.

The V gene is TRBV2, the J gene TRBJ1-5; 8 bases agree with TRBD1. CDR1 is SNHLY, CDR2 FYNNEI, per germline. V was clipped by 6 bases and J by 5 bases; unmatched bases: 6. CDR3 length: 14 residues. DNA for the CDR3: TGTGCCAGCAGCGACAGGGGTGATTATCAGCCCCAGCATTTT. This codes for CASSDRGDYQPQHF.

This clone was counted a few times. J is TRBJ1-2 and V is TRBV15, with 9 nucleotides matching TRBD1. The CDR3 is 16 residues long. The germline gives CDR1 LNHNV, CDR2 YYDKDF (reference sequence). The trim removed 5 bases at V and 4 bases at J, leaving 11 bases unmatched. The CDR3 spells CATSPDRGTPSYGYTF. The CDR3 region has the DNA TGTGCCACCAGCCCGGACAGGGGCACCCCCTCCTATGGCTACACCTTC.

This clone showed up just a few times. This chain's CDR3 is CASSILGAPNTEAFF. The CDR3, as DNA: TGTGCCAGCAGTATACTGGGGGCCCCGAACACTGAAGCTTTCTTT. J is TRBJ1-1 and V is TRBV27; D possibly corresponds to TRBD1 (6 bases). CDR3 length equals 15 residues. Trimming shortened V by 5 bases and J by 1 base, and 14 bases separated the two germline ends. Germline CDR1 and CDR2: MNHEY and SMNVEV (reference sequence).

The V gene is TRBV19, the J gene TRBJ1-4; D not certain. CDR1 is LNHDA, CDR2 SQIVND, per germline (reference sequence). Trimming shortened V by 4 bases and J by 4 bases, and 16 bases separated the two germline ends. The CDR3 is 16 residues long. CDR3 nucleotide sequence: TGTGCCAGTAGTACCCCCGGCCAGGTGATTAATGAAAAACTGTTTTTT. Residues: CASSTPGQVINEKLFF.

The chain carries TRBV5-1 and TRBJ2-7; 10 nucleotides agree with TRBD1. The length of the CDR3 is 16 residues. The germline V gene has CDR1 SGHRS and CDR2 YFSETQ. V was pared by 0 bases and J by 2 bases, with 5 bases of the junction left unmatched. This CDR3 reads CASSLERDRGTYEQYF. The CDR3 DNA reads as TGCGCCAGCAGCTTGGAACGGGACAGGGGAACCTACGAGCAGTACTTC. Drawing the rest from reference TRBV5-1 and TRBJ2-7, the complete variable domain is KAGVTQTPRYLIKTRGQQVTLSCSPISGHRSVSWYQQTPGQGLQFLFEYFSETQRNKGNFPGRFSGRQFSNSRSEMNVSTLELGDSALYLCASSLERDRGTYEQYFGPGTRLTVT.